The 6 T cell receptor beta chains given below trace back to one sample, sequenced in a study of post-analysis software for immune sequencing data. Researchers reported that TCR beta cDNA libraries carried unique molecular identifiers. A single record per CDR3 protein comes from TCRdb applying MiXCR to the PCR reads. The sample shows over 700,000 distinct CDR3 sequences, around 27% of them seen only once. Whole-study findings and limits: TRBV5-6, TRBV5-1 and TRBV20-1 belonged to a set of about five TRBV segments that were more frequent in patients than controls.

Their specific antigens are unknown. Material: blood. Receptors originate from a girl aged 5-17 years with multiple sclerosis.

Details on this clonotype: The junction departs from the called germline gene at one end, perhaps through a read error. The chain uses TRBV27 and TRBJ2-1; no clear D. Germline CDR1 is MNHEY and CDR2 is SMNVEV (reference sequence). The CDR3 consists of 14 residues. For the CDR3, the DNA is TGTTCCAGCAGTTGCACGGGCTCCTACAATGAGCAGTTCTTC. Protein: CSSSCTGSYNEQFF.

This clonotype was recorded a few times. V and J are TRBV7-9 and TRBJ2-7, with 10 positions matching TRBD2. Germline CDR1 is SEHNR and CDR2 is FQNEAQ (reference sequence). The CDR3 length is 14 residues. The V gene end was trimmed by 3 bases and the J gene end by 6 bases; junction bases not matched to a gene: 5. The CDR3 coding sequence is TGTGCCAGCAGCTTGGCTAGCGGGAGCACCGAGCAGTACTTC. Protein sequence: CASSLASGSTEQYF.

Notes on this clonotype: One end of the junction varies from germline; a read error may be responsible. The V call is TRBV27, the J call TRBJ1-2, with D unresolved. Germline V gene data show CDR1 as MNHEY and CDR2 as SMNVEV (reference sequence). The CDR3 has 15 residues. In DNA form, the CDR3 reads TGTGCCAGCAGTACCAGACTTGGGTCGGTCTATGGCCACACCTTC. Translating gives CASSTRLGSVYGHTF.

This clonotype has more than one count but fewer than ten. This chain uses TRBV6-6 with TRBJ2-3, with 9 bases aligning to TRBD2. V shed 1 base, J shed 5 bases, and the junction held 4 bases outside the gene matches. This CDR3 is 15 amino acids long. CDR1 and CDR2 (germline): MNHNY, SVGAGI (reference sequence). CDR3 coding DNA: TGTGCCAGCAGTTACTTCGCGGGAGGGAGAGATACGCAGTATTTT. Translation: CASSYFAGGRDTQYF.

This chain joins TRBV20-1 and TRBJ2-1, with D perhaps matching TRBD1 or TRBD2 (5 bases each). Germline V CDR1 and CDR2: DFQATT, SNEGSKA (reference sequence). Trimming cost V 6 bases and J 7 bases, with 22 bases left between them. The CDR3 loop spans 15 amino acids. The CDR3 here is CSAETQRGRSNEQFF. The CDR3 DNA follows: TGCAGTGCCGAGACCCAGAGGGGACGAAGTAATGAGCAGTTCTTC.

With respect to this clonotype: The junction and the germline gene differ at one end; a read error may be behind it. The chain combines TRBV7-7 with TRBJ1-4; D call uncertain. Germline V gene data show CDR1 as SSHAT and CDR2 as FNYEAQ (reference sequence). This CDR3 is 13 amino acids long. DNA for the CDR3: TGTGCTAGCAGCCGGGCCTATAATGAAAAACTGTTTTTT. It yields the protein CASSRAYNEKLFF.